The clone carrying this TCR beta chain occurred a few times. The antigen remains undetermined. Unexposed donor CD4+ T cells date from about 2011-2018, before the COVID-19 pandemic. After about 10 days of culture, CD4+ T cells were isolated. Each well had two million PBMCs in around 5.3% human AB serum with IL-2. The protocol was immunoSEQ multiplex PCR, while the TCRdb copy is restricted to in-frame clones and leaves out a portion. This repertoire shows 15,000 to 25,000 clones, around 80% found once; its top ten account for roughly 10%. The data were obtained in a study of CD4 T cells in relation to SARS-CoV-2 and coronaviruses. Study context: After approximately 10 days of antigen culture, PBMC TCR beta CDR3s were sequenced. Findings of the study overall: This crossreactivity analysis covered spike protein alone, no other viral proteins. Around 62% of donors had memory CD4+ clonotypes crossrecognizing SARS-CoV-2 and common cold coronavirus spike.

In germline, CDR1 is SGHVS, CDR2 FNYEAQ. The CDR3 contains 17 residues. The V segment lost 5 bases and the J segment 0 bases; nucleotides outside the gene matches: 12. This TCR was sampled from a human donor in good health. What was sequenced was CD4+ T cells from PBMCs, cultured in vitro. The chain links TRBV7-6 to TRBJ2-7; 8 bases map to TRBD1. CDR3 nucleotides: TGTGCCAGCAGCCCCCGGACCGGGACAGGCAGCTCCTACGAGCAGTACTTC. Translating gives CASSPRTGTGSSYEQYF.